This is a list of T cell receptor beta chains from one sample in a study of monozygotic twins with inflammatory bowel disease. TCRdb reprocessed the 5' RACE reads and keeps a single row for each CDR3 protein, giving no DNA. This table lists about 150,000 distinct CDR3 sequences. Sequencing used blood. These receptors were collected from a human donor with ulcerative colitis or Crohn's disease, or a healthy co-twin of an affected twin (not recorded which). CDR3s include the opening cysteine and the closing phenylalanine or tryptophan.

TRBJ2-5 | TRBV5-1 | CASRHGQGAASQETQYF
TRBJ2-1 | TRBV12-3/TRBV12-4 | CASSFTSNYNEQFF
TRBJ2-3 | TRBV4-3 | CASSQVTSGTADTQYF
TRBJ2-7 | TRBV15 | CATSRDLPRHYEQYF
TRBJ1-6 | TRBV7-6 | CASSFRDGDSPLHF
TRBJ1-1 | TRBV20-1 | CSARDLSTEAFF
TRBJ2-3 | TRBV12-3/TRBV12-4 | CASSLRRGWDTQYF
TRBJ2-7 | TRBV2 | CASKRLAGDVNEQYF
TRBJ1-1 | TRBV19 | CASSLQGDTEAFF
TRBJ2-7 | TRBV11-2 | CASSPRTSGPSEQYF
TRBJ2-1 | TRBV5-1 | CASSIGTTSNEQFF
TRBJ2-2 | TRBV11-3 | CASSFRGKTGELFF
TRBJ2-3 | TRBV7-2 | CASSLVSLAVDTQYF
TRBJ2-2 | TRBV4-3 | CASSQAVTGPPTGELFF
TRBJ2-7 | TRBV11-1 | CASSLSGSGSYEQYF
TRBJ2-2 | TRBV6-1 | CASISFPGRGHTGELFF
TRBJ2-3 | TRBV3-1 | CASSLPGLRTSTDTQYF
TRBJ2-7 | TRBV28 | CASSGAVSDEQYF
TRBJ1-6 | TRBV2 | CASSETGTGGSPLHF
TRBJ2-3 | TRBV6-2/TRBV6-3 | CASSYGVREKLTDTQYF
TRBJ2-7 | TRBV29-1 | CSVVPGQGSLRDSYEQYF
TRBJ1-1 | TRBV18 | CASSPRNTLNSEAFF
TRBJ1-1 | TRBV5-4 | CASSTEQGLGTEAFF